The 20 T cell receptor beta chains listed next were all sequenced from one sample in a study of blood T cell repertoires in COVID-19. This table comes from immunoSEQ multiplex PCR, and its TCRdb copy is limited to in-frame clones, with some not included. This table has a few hundred thousand clones, around nine tenths appearing once. Sequenced: peripheral blood. Receptor source: a man aged 40-55 years who had recovered from COVID-19.

This chain connects TRBV7-2 to TRBJ2-1, with TRBD2 identical over 10 bases. This CDR3 has 16 amino acids. Trimming removed 1 base from V and 6 bases from J; junction bases left unmatched: 6. CDR1 and CDR2 from the germline V gene are SGHTA and FQGNSA. The chain's CDR3 is CASSLVDLAGANEQFF. The CDR3 DNA follows: TGTGCCAGCAGCTTAGTAGACCTAGCGGGAGCCAATGAGCAGTTCTTC.

This rearrangement joins TRBV10-2 to TRBJ2-2; 12 positions agree with TRBD2. Per the germline V gene, CDR1 is WSHSY and CDR2 is SAAADI. V was pared by 6 bases and J by 6 bases, with 5 bases of the junction left unmatched. This CDR3 is 15 amino acids long. The CDR3: CASRLLAGGSGELFF. As DNA, the CDR3 is TGCGCCAGCAGGTTACTAGCGGGGGGCTCCGGGGAGCTGTTTTTT.

The chain links TRBV11-2 to TRBJ1-2; TRBD1 is a possible D gene (6 bases). Germline V gene data show CDR1 as SGHAT and CDR2 as FQNNGV. V lost 5 bases and J 4 bases, leaving 14 bases between the germline ends. The CDR3 contains 14 residues. The CDR3 DNA reads TGTGCCAGCAGCGAGAGGGGGTTCCCCTATGGCTACACCTTC. Translation gives CASSERGFPYGYTF.

The CDR3 DNA sequence: TGTGCCAGCAGTCGTATAACGGTGGGTGGGACTAGCGGGACCCAAGAGACCCAGTACTTC. It translates to CASSRITVGGTSGTQETQYF. The rearrangement uses TRBV27 and TRBJ2-5; 13 bases map to TRBD2. The V segment lost 5 bases and the J segment 1 base; nucleotides outside the gene matches: 16. The CDR3 contains 20 residues. Germline loops: CDR1 MNHEY, CDR2 SMNVEV (reference sequence).

The gene calls are TRBV7-7 and TRBJ2-2; D ambiguous. The CDR3 has 15 amino acids. Germline values: CDR1 SSHAT, CDR2 FNYEAQ (reference sequence). The V end lost 5 bases, the J end lost 0 bases, and 10 bases lay between the germline ends. CDR3 sequence (DNA): TGTGCCAGCAGCCCGAGCCTTACGAACACCGGGGAGCTGTTTTTT. This gives the protein CASSPSLTNTGELFF.

The chain carries TRBV19 and TRBJ2-3, with D perhaps TRBD2 (6 bases). This CDR3 region has 14 residues. Looked up from germline, CDR1 is LNHDA and CDR2 is SQIVND (reference sequence). Trimming left V 5 bases short and J 0 bases short, with 9 bases between. The CDR3: CASSPGLSTDTQYF. The DNA for the CDR3 is TGTGCCAGTAGTCCTGGACTAAGCACAGATACGCAGTATTTT.

The rearrangement uses TRBV6-2 or TRBV6-3 and TRBJ2-1; D perhaps matches TRBD2 (5 bases). The CDR3 sequence is 15 residues long. V was pared by 2 bases and J by 10 bases, with 18 bases between. The germline V gene encodes CDR1 MNHEY and CDR2 SVGEGT. The CDR3 sequence: CASSYADFSLREQFF. The CDR3 DNA reads as TGTGCCAGCAGTTACGCGGACTTCTCTCTAAGGGAGCAGTTCTTC.

This sequence joins TRBV5-1 and TRBJ1-1; TRBD1 is a possible D gene (5 bases). The CDR3 loop spans 14 amino acids. Per the germline V gene, CDR1 is SGHRS and CDR2 is YFSETQ. The V end lost 5 bases, the J end lost 0 bases, and 11 bases lay between the germline ends. CDR3 sequence (DNA): TGCGCCAGCAGTTATGCAGGGCTGAACACTGAAGCTTTCTTT. This translates into CASSYAGLNTEAFF.

This sequence joins TRBV7-2 and TRBJ1-5; D unclear. Germline assignment: CDR1 SGHTA and CDR2 FQGNSA. Between the trimmed V and J ends, which lost 1 base and 4 bases, there was a span of 11 bases. The CDR3 covers 15 residues. CDR3 sequence: CASSLGSTRNQPQHF. The CDR3 DNA sequence: TGTGCCAGCAGCTTAGGAAGTACCAGAAATCAGCCCCAGCATTTT.

This clone was recorded once. The chain recombines TRBV19 with TRBJ2-4; maybe TRBD1 (6 bases). From germline, CDR1 is LNHDA and CDR2 SQIVND (reference sequence). CDR3 size: 17 residues. Deletions cut 5 bases from V and 0 bases from J, with 17 bases between. The CDR3 here is CASSSPRDTQAKNIQYF. For the CDR3, the DNA is TGTGCCAGTAGTTCCCCCCGGGACACCCAAGCCAAAAACATTCAGTACTTC.

The rearrangement joins TRBV11-3 to TRBJ1-3; D remains unclear. Germline values: CDR1 SGHNT, CDR2 YENEEA. The CDR3 sequence is 15 residues long. V was clipped by 1 base and J by 4 bases, with 11 bases between them. The CDR3 reads CASSLAPGPGNTIYF. CDR3 nucleotide sequence: TGTGCCAGCAGCTTAGCGCCCGGTCCGGGAAACACCATATATTTT. The full variable domain, rest sourced from reference TRBV11-3 and TRBJ1-3, is EAGVVQSPRYKIIEKKQPVAFWCNPISGHNTLYWYLQNLGQGPELLIRYENEEAVDDSQLPKDRFSAERLKGVDSTLKIQPAELGDSAVYLCASSLAPGPGNTIYFGEGSWLTVV.

The chain combines TRBV9 with TRBJ2-7; D perhaps matches TRBD1 (6 bases). The CDR3 has 15 amino acids. Germline CDR1 is SGDLS and CDR2 is YYNGEE. The ends were cut back, 0 bases at V and 2 bases at J, with 12 bases in the middle. CDR3 nucleotides: TGTGCCAGCAGCGTAGGAGGGACACAAGCCTACGAGCAGTACTTC. Encoded protein: CASSVGGTQAYEQYF.

V usage is TRBV5-1 and J usage is TRBJ2-1, with no clear D. V lost 3 bases, J lost 7 bases, and 8 bases lay in between. The CDR3 contains 12 residues. Germline V lookup: CDR1 SGHRS, CDR2 YFSETQ. The CDR3 loop reads CASSSRWNEQFF. CDR3 DNA: TGCGCCAGCAGCTCACGGTGGAATGAGCAGTTCTTC. Together with reference TRBV5-1 and TRBJ2-1, the CDR3 gives the full variable domain: KAGVTQTPRYLIKTRGQQVTLSCSPISGHRSVSWYQQTPGQGLQFLFEYFSETQRNKGNFPGRFSGRQFSNSRSEMNVSTLELGDSALYLCASSSRWNEQFFGPGTRLTVL.

The rearrangement joins TRBV5-1 to TRBJ2-2, with D possibly TRBD1 on 5 matching bases. The V gene lost 0 bases and the J gene lost 6 bases, with 6 bases spanning the gap. CDR3 length: 13 residues. Germline lookup yields CDR1 SGHRS and CDR2 YFSETQ. Here the CDR3 reads CASSLVGPGELFF. In DNA, the CDR3 is TGCGCCAGCAGCTTGGTGGGGCCCGGGGAGCTGTTTTTT. The full variable domain, its missing parts supplied by reference TRBV5-1 and TRBJ2-2, is KAGVTQTPRYLIKTRGQQVTLSCSPISGHRSVSWYQQTPGQGLQFLFEYFSETQRNKGNFPGRFSGRQFSNSRSEMNVSTLELGDSALYLCASSLVGPGELFFGEGSRLTVL.

The gene calls are TRBV2 and TRBJ2-5, with 7 bases that match TRBD2. The CDR3 has 14 amino acids. With V trimmed by 3 bases and J by 6 bases, 7 bases remained unmatched. CDR1 is SNHLY, CDR2 FYNNEI, per germline. CDR3 DNA sequence: TGTGCCAGCAGTGAGGGGGGGTTCGAGAAGACCCAGTACTTC. Translating gives CASSEGGFEKTQYF.

This sequence joins TRBV12-5 and TRBJ1-5; 7 nucleotides agree with TRBD1. The junction had 5 bases not matched to a gene; V was cut back by 6 bases and J by 3 bases. The CDR3 has 14 amino acids. Germline values: CDR1 LGHNT, CDR2 FRNRAP. CDR3: CASGQQGFNQPQHF. CDR3 coding DNA: TGTGCTAGTGGCCAACAGGGGTTCAATCAGCCCCAGCATTTT.

The chain has TRBV2 and TRBJ1-4, with D perhaps TRBD1 (6 bases). V was trimmed by 6 bases and J by 0 bases, leaving 8 bases between them. Germline V gene data show CDR1 as SNHLY and CDR2 as FYNNEI. The CDR3 loop spans 14 amino acids. The CDR3 coding sequence is TGTGCCAGCAGCGAGGGGGCAACTAATGAAAAACTGTTTTTT. Translation: CASSEGATNEKLFF.

The gene calls are TRBV7-9 and TRBJ1-5; 7 nucleotides line up with TRBD1. Per germline, CDR1 SEHNR and CDR2 FQNEAQ (reference sequence). The CDR3 contains 13 residues. V lost 5 bases to trimming and J lost 9 bases; unmatched junction nucleotides: 7. CDR3 region: CASSRDSFVPQHF. CDR3 coding DNA: TGTGCCAGCAGCCGGGACAGTTTCGTGCCCCAGCATTTT.

This clone was seen only a few times. Given a far larger clone just one base away, this is likely a sequencing read error. The chain combines TRBV12-3 or TRBV12-4 with TRBJ1-2; TRBD1 matches at 7 bases. CDR3 length: 12 amino acids. The junction had 2 bases not matched to a gene; V was cut back by 8 bases and J by 2 bases. CDR3 residues: CASGDRNYGYTF. CDR3 coding DNA: TGTGCCAGCGGGGACAGAAACTATGGCTACACCTTC.

The CDR3 DNA reads TGTGCCAGCAGTTCGGGACTAGCTGGGCATCCAGATACGCAGTATTTT. It specifies CASSSGLAGHPDTQYF. The gene calls are TRBV27 and TRBJ2-3; 9 bases agree with TRBD2. Losses at the gene ends were 4 bases for V and 4 bases for J; bases not matched to a gene: 9. The germline CDR1 and CDR2 sequences are MNHEY and SMNVEV (reference sequence). The CDR3 has 16 amino acids.